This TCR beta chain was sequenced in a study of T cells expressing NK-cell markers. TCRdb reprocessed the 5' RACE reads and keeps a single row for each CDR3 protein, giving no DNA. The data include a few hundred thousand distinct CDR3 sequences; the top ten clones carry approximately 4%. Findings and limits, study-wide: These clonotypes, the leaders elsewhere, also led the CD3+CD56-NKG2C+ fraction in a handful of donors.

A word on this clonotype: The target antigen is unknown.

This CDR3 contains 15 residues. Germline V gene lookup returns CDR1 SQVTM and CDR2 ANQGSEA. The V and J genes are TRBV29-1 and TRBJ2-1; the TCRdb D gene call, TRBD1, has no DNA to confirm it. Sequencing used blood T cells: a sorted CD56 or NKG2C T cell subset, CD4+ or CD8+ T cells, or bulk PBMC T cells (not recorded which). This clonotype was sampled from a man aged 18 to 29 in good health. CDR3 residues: CSVLLGGISYNEQFF.